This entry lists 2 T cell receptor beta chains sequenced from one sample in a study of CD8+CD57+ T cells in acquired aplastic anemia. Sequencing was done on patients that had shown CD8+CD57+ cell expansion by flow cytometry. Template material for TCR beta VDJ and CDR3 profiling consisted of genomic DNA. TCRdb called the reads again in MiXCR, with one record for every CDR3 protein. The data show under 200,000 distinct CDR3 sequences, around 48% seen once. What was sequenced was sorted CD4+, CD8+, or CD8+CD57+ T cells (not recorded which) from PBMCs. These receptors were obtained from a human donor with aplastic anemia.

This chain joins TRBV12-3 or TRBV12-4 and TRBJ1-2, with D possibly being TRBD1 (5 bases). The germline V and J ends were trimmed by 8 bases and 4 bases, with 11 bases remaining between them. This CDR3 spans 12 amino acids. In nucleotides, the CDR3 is TGTGCCAGCGGGGCGGGCGCCTATGGCTACACCTTC. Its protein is CASGAGAYGYTF.

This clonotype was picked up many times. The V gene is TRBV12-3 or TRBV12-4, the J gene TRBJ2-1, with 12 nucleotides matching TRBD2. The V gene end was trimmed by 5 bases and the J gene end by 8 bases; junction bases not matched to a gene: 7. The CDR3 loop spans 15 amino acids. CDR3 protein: CASSPTSGSLYEQFF. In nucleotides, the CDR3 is TGTGCCAGCAGTCCGACTAGCGGGAGTCTCTATGAGCAGTTCTTC.